This is a list of T cell receptor beta chains from one sample in a study of blood T cell repertoires in COVID-19. The method was immunoSEQ multiplex PCR; TCRdb's version includes in-frame clones alone and lacks a portion of them. The sample has 450,000 to 500,000 clones; roughly 90% are singletons. Input material: PBMCs or T cells enriched from blood (not recorded which). These receptors were taken from a woman younger than 30 who had recovered from COVID-19. Both conserved end residues are part of each CDR3. A D gene is named only where the DNA matches it firmly. Rows give clone size only sometimes, using once, few, many, or a class for an expanded clone.

D	V	size	J	CDR3	DNA
.	TRBV30	.	TRBJ2-1	CAWSGGRGPYNEQFF	TGTGCCTGGAGTGGAGGCAGGGGACCTTACAATGAGCAGTTCTTC
.	TRBV3-1/TRBV3-2	.	TRBJ2-5	CASSSRDETQYF	TGTGCCAGCAGCTCGAGGGATGAGACCCAGTACTTC
.	TRBV5-1	few	TRBJ1-1	CASSFSPQGNTEAFF	TGCGCCAGCAGCTTTAGTCCACAGGGGAACACTGAAGCTTTCTTT
.	TRBV9	.	TRBJ2-3	CASSARGVTDTQYF	TGTGCCAGCAGCGCCCGCGGGGTTACAGATACGCAGTATTTT
TRBD1	TRBV3-1/TRBV3-2	.	TRBJ1-5	CASSQGFQTGGAGQPQHF	TGTGCCAGCAGCCAAGGGTTCCAGACAGGGGGCGCGGGTCAGCCCCAGCATTTT
.	TRBV9	once	TRBJ1-3	CASSPAGQLFRSGNTIYF	TGTGCCAGCAGCCCGGCGGGGCAGCTATTTCGTTCTGGAAACACCATATATTTT
.	TRBV11-2	.	TRBJ1-1	CASSSLGQLQPEAFF	TGTGCCAGCAGCTCCCTAGGACAGCTTCAGCCTGAAGCTTTCTTT
.	TRBV19	once	TRBJ1-5	CASSIEGGWASNQPQHF	TGTGCCAGTAGTATAGAGGGGGGGTGGGCTAGCAATCAGCCCCAGCATTTT
.	TRBV3-1/TRBV3-2	.	TRBJ1-2	CASSQDPGKVGYTF	TGTGCCAGCAGCCAAGATCCGGGGAAGGTTGGCTACACCTTC
.	TRBV3-1/TRBV3-2	.	TRBJ1-2	CASSQEARVYGYTF	TGTGCCAGCAGCCAAGAAGCCCGGGTCTATGGCTACACCTTC
.	TRBV5-1	.	TRBJ2-7	CASSLNGEQYF	TGCGCCAGCAGCCTCAACGGCGAGCAGTACTTC
.	TRBV24-1	.	TRBJ2-1	CATSAPGGNNEQFF	TGTGCCACCAGTGCCCCAGGAGGCAACAATGAGCAGTTCTTC
.	TRBV7-9	.	TRBJ2-2	CASSFGSTGELFF	TGTGCCAGCAGCTTTGGGAGTACCGGGGAGCTGTTTTTT
.	TRBV7-2	.	TRBJ2-3	CASSLGSITSTDTQYF	TGTGCCAGCAGCTTAGGCTCAATTACTAGCACAGATACGCAGTATTTT
TRBD1	TRBV7-9	.	TRBJ1-1	CASSSQGVGTEAFF	TGTGCCAGCAGCTCTCAGGGGGTGGGAACTGAAGCTTTCTTT
TRBD2	TRBV10-2	.	TRBJ2-3	CASRVGLAGATQYF	TGCGCCAGCAGGGTGGGACTAGCGGGAGCTACGCAGTATTTT
.	TRBV7-9	few	TRBJ1-5	CASSFEGGAYSNQPQHF	TGTGCCAGCAGCTTCGAAGGGGGGGCCTATAGCAATCAGCCCCAGCATTTT
.	TRBV9	.	TRBJ1-2	CASTLDGFGGYTF	TGTGCCAGCACTCTCGACGGGTTTGGGGGCTACACCTTC
.	TRBV6-5	once	TRBJ2-2	CASSYGSYTGELFF	TGTGCCAGCAGTTACGGGAGCTACACCGGGGAGCTGTTTTTT
TRBD1	TRBV5-3	.	TRBJ1-1	CARSKEGAWTEAFF	TGTGCCAGAAGCAAGGAGGGGGCCTGGACTGAAGCTTTCTTT
TRBD1	TRBV3-1/TRBV3-2	.	TRBJ1-2	CASSQLTGGGYTF	TGTGCCAGCAGCCAATTGACAGGGGGCGGCTACACCTTC
.	TRBV2	.	TRBJ1-3	CASSGGTSGNTIYF	TGTGCCAGCAGTGGAGGGACATCTGGAAACACCATATATTTT
TRBD1	TRBV27	.	TRBJ1-5	CASKGDKDRENQPQHF	TGTGCCAGCAAAGGAGACAAGGACAGGGAGAATCAGCCCCAGCATTTT
.	TRBV2	.	TRBJ2-3	CASSEGPTGGTDTQYF	TGTGCCAGCAGCGAAGGCCCCACCGGGGGCACAGATACGCAGTATTTT
.	TRBV12-3/TRBV12-4	.	TRBJ1-5	CASSLWENQPQHF	TGTGCCAGCAGTTTGTGGGAGAATCAGCCCCAGCATTTT
.	TRBV7-2	.	TRBJ1-1	CASSLGGDIEAFF	TGTGCCAGCAGCTTAGGTGGCGACATTGAAGCTTTCTTT